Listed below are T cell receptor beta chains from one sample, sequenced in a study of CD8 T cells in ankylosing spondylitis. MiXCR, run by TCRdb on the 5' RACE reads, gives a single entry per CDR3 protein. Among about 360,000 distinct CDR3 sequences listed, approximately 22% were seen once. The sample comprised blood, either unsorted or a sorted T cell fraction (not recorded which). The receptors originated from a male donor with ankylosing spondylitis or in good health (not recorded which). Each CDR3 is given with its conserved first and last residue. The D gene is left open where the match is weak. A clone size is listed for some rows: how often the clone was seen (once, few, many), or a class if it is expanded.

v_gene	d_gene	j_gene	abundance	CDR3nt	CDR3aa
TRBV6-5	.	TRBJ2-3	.	TGTGCCAGCAGATACACGGAAGACACAGATACGCAGTATTTT	CASRYTEDTDTQYF
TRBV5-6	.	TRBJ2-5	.	TGTGCCAGCAGCCCCCAGGGGTTCCAAGAGACCCAGTACTTC	CASSPQGFQETQYF
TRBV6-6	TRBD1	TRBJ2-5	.	TGTGCCGTTCGACAGGGGCTGGAGGAGACCCAGTACTTC	CAVRQGLEETQYF
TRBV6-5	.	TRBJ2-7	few	TGTGCCAGCAGTTACCTTTCCCCGGGGGCAGGGGACACCTACGAGCAGTACTTC	CASSYLSPGAGDTYEQYF
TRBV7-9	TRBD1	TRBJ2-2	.	TGTGCCAGCAGCTCAATGGGACAGCCGAACACCGGGGAGCTGTTTTTT	CASSSMGQPNTGELFF
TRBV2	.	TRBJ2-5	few	TGTGCCCTTCGAGTAGGGGCTCCTGAGACCCAGTACTTC	CALRVGAPETQYF
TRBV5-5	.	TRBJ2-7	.	TGTGCCAGCAGCTCGGGGGGCCGGGGGACTTGGGACTGGGACGAGCAGTACTTC	CASSSGGRGTWDWDEQYF
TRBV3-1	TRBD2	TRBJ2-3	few	TGTGCCAGCAGCCCACTACCGGTGGGCGGGGGGGCCAAAGATACGCAGTATTTT	CASSPLPVGGGAKDTQYF
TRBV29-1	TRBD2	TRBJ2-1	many	TGCAGCGCCAGACTAGCCGGGAATGAGCAGTTCTTC	CSARLAGNEQFF
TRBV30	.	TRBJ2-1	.	TGTGCCTGGACGGGCAATGAGCAGTTCTTC	CAWTGNEQFF
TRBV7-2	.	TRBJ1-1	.	TGTGCCAGCAGCGATAGCGGGTGGGGCACTGAAGCTTTCTTT	CASSDSGWGTEAFF
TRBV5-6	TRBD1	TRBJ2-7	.	TGTGCCAGCAGCTTGCAACGCAACCGGGACAGCTCCTACGAGCAGTACTTC	CASSLQRNRDSSYEQYF
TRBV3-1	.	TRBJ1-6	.	TGTGCCAGCAGCCAACTCATGGCAGGATATAATTCACCCCTCCACTTT	CASSQLMAGYNSPLHF
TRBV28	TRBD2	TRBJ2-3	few	TGTGCCAGCAAGCGGGGTTATAGCACAGATACGCAGTATTTT	CASKRGYSTDTQYF
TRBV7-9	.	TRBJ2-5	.	TGTGCCAGCAGCTTATACGCTGAGACCCAGTACTTC	CASSLYAETQYF
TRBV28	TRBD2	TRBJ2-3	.	TGTGCCAGCAGTCCCTGGACTAGTGGGGAAGATACGCAGTATTTT	CASSPWTSGEDTQYF
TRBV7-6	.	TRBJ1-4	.	TGTGCCAGCAGCTTTGAGCCCCAGGCGGAAAAACTGTTTTTT	CASSFEPQAEKLFF
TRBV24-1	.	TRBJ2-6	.	TGTGCCACCAGCAACTCTGGGGCCAACGTCCTGACTTTC	CATSNSGANVLTF
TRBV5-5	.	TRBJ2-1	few	TGTGCCAGCAGCTTGGAGACTCTATACAATGAGCAGTTCTTC	CASSLETLYNEQFF
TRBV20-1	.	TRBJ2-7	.	TGCAGTGCTAGAAATTTCCGGGCCGGGGCCTCCTACGAGCAGTACTTC	CSARNFRAGASYEQYF
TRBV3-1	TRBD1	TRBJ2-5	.	TGTGCCAGCAGCCAAGCCCGACAGGGAATGTACCAAGAGACCCAGTACTTC	CASSQARQGMYQETQYF
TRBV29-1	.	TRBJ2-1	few	TGCAGCGTCCACAGCAGGTATGAGCAGTTCTTC	CSVHSRYEQFF
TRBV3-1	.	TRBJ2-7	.	TGTGCCAGCAGCCAAGAGGACCTCAACTACGAGCAGTACTTC	CASSQEDLNYEQYF
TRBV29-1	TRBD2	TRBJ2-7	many	TGCAGCGTTGAAGTCATGGGGACTAGAAGCTACGAGCAGTACTTC	CSVEVMGTRSYEQYF
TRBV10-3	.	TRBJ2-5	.	TGTGCCATCAGGGACCTCCAAGAGACCCAGTACTTC	CAIRDLQETQYF
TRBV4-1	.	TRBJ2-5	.	TGCGCCAGCAGCCAAGCACGGAACTCTGTCCGGGAGACCCAGTACTTC	CASSQARNSVRETQYF
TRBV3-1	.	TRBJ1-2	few	TGTGCCAGCAGCCACGAGGGATACTCTAACTATGGCTACACCTTC	CASSHEGYSNYGYTF
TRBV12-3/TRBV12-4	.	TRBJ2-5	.	TGTGCCAGCAGAAACATCGGGGAACAAGAGACCCAGTACTTC	CASRNIGEQETQYF
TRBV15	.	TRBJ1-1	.	TGTGCCACCAGCAGAATAGGGGTAACTAACACTGAAGCTTTCTTT	CATSRIGVTNTEAFF
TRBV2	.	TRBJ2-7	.	TGTGCCCAAGACGTAGAGGGGGGGAACGAGCAGTACTTC	CAQDVEGGNEQYF
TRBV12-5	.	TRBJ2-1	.	TGTGCTAGTGGTTTGGGCCAGGGGAGGAACGATGAGCAGTTCTTC	CASGLGQGRNDEQFF
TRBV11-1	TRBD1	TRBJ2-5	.	TGTGCCAGCAGCCCTCGCGGGCACAGGGGAGAAGGGCAAGAGACCCAGTACTTC	CASSPRGHRGEGQETQYF
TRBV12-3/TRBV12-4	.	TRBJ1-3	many	TGTGCCAGCAGTCACGACAGCGGAAACACCATATATTTT	CASSHDSGNTIYF
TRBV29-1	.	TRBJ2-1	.	TGCAGCGTCGCGAGGGACCTCGAGCAGTTCTTC	CSVARDLEQFF
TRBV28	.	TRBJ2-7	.	TGTGCCAGCAGGCCATCACGGGGCCACGACGAGCAGTACTTC	CASRPSRGHDEQYF
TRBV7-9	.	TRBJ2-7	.	TGTGCCAGCAGCTTCCGTCCAGGGGCAGAGTCTTTGGGCGAGCAGTACTTC	CASSFRPGAESLGEQYF
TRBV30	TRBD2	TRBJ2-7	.	TGTGCCTCTGACCTAGCGGGGGGAGCCTACGAGCAGTACTTC	CASDLAGGAYEQYF
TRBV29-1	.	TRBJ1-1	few	TGCAGCGTTGAGCAGGGCGACCCCTTTGTGGCTTTCTTT	CSVEQGDPFVAFF
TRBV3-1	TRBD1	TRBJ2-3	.	TGTGCCAGCAGCCACCCAGGGGGCACTAGCACAGATACGCAGTATTTT	CASSHPGGTSTDTQYF
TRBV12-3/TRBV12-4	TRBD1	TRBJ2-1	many	TGTGCCAGCAGCACGGACAGGGTGAATGAGCAGTTCTTC	CASSTDRVNEQFF
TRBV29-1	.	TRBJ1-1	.	TGCAGCGTTGGGGTTGTCACTGAAGAAGCTTTCTTT	CSVGVVTEEAFF
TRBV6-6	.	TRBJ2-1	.	TGTGCCAGCAGTTACCAGGCCTCGAGGCGCGAACTCTTC	CASSYQASRRELF